What follows are 32 T cell receptor beta chains derived from one specimen sequenced in a study of T cell responses to AZD1222 COVID-19 vaccine. The method was immunoSEQ multiplex PCR; TCRdb's version includes in-frame clones alone and lacks a portion of them. This sample has approximately 67,000 clones, with more than 80% found just once. The source material was peripheral blood, sampled on day 0 of AZD1222 vaccination. These TCRs come from an adult in good health.

The chain is built from TRBV4-1 and TRBJ2-7; 7 nucleotides align to TRBD2. Germline CDR1 and CDR2: MGHRA and YSYEKL. V gave up 3 bases and J gave up 0 bases; unmatched junction bases: 2. The CDR3 consists of 14 residues. The chain's CDR3 is CASSQRTSSYEQYF. The CDR3 coding sequence is TGCGCCAGCAGCCAGAGGACTAGCTCCTACGAGCAGTACTTC.

The chain links TRBV3-1 (or the pseudogene TRBV3-2) to TRBJ1-3, with D unresolved. The CDR3 extends over 16 amino acids. V shed 1 base and J shed 4 bases, with 14 bases lying between them. Germline CDR1 reads LGHDT; CDR2 reads YNNKEL (reference sequence). The DNA for the CDR3 is TGTGCCAGCAGCCAAGTGGGCTCAGAAGTAGGAAACACCATATATTTT. Translated, it gives CASSQVGSEVGNTIYF.

V usage is TRBV3-1 (or the pseudogene TRBV3-2) and J usage is TRBJ1-2, with D tentatively TRBD1 (5 bases). Trimming shortened V by 4 bases and J by 1 base, and 13 bases separated the two germline ends. The CDR3 consists of 15 residues. Germline CDR1 and CDR2: LGHDT and YNNKEL (reference sequence). CDR3 in amino acids: CASSLTRGGNYGYTF. The CDR3, as DNA: TGTGCCAGCAGCCTTACCCGGGGGGGTAACTATGGCTACACCTTC.

V usage is TRBV11-2 and J usage is TRBJ2-1, with D perhaps matching TRBD2 (6 bases). V gave up 1 base and J gave up 4 bases, with 11 bases separating them. The CDR3 contains 15 residues. The germline V gene has CDR1 SGHAT and CDR2 FQNNGV. The CDR3 DNA reads as TGTGCCAGCAGCTTAGGGAGCGGGCCTTACAATGAGCAGTTCTTC. Its translation: CASSLGSGPYNEQFF.

This chain uses TRBV5-4 with TRBJ2-7; 9 nucleotides agree with TRBD2. CDR1 SGHNT and CDR2 YYREEE come from the germline V gene (reference sequence). This CDR3 region has 16 residues. The junction had 11 bases not matched to a gene; V was cut back by 4 bases and J by 3 bases. The CDR3 nucleotides read TGTGCCAGCAGCCCCTCCGGGACTAGCATTTTCTACGAGCAGTACTTC. It specifies CASSPSGTSIFYEQYF.

This chain links TRBV6-1 with TRBJ1-2, with D possibly being TRBD1 (5 bases). Trimming took off 3 bases at V and 8 bases at J, with 13 bases between the two ends. The CDR3 is 13 amino acids. Germline-derived CDR1 and CDR2 are MNHNS and SASEGT. In nucleotides, the CDR3 is TGTGCCAGCAGTGATCAGGGAAATCAGGGCTACACCTTC. The encoded protein is CASSDQGNQGYTF.

The chain is built from TRBV27 and TRBJ1-2; 7 bases map to TRBD1. Trimming cost V 3 bases and J 4 bases; bases outside gene matches: 2. Germline CDR1 is MNHEY and CDR2 is SMNVEV (reference sequence). The CDR3 totals 13 residues. The CDR3 loop reads CASSLGTAYGYTF. The DNA of the CDR3 is TGTGCCAGCAGTTTGGGGACAGCCTATGGCTACACCTTC.

This chain joins TRBV3-1 (or the pseudogene TRBV3-2) and TRBJ1-5; D not resolved. Germline V gene lookup returns CDR1 LGHDT and CDR2 YNNKEL (reference sequence). V lost 0 bases to trimming and J lost 6 bases, with 12 bases between them. CDR3 length: 15 residues. The chain's CDR3 is CASSQDSSYSQPQHF. The CDR3 coding sequence is TGTGCCAGCAGCCAAGATTCGTCTTATAGTCAGCCCCAGCATTTT.

The chain links TRBV6-5 to TRBJ1-6, with 7 bases matching TRBD1. With V trimmed by 9 bases and J by 10 bases, 6 bases remained unmatched. The CDR3 is made up of 12 amino acids. Germline V gene data show CDR1 as MNHEY and CDR2 as SVGAGI. The CDR3 nucleotides read TGTGCCAGGCCAGGGGGTCGATCACCCCTCCACTTT. This encodes CARPGGRSPLHF.

The J gene is TRBJ1-2, the V gene TRBV10-2, with TRBD1 matching over 7 bases. This CDR3 comprises 13 residues. From germline, CDR1 is WSHSY and CDR2 SAAADI. J was trimmed by 6 bases and V by 2 bases; bases with no gene match: 3. This chain's CDR3 is CASSEATGDGYTF. In nucleotides, the CDR3 is TGCGCCAGCAGTGAGGCAACAGGGGATGGCTACACCTTC.

This chain joins TRBV6-5 and TRBJ2-5; D is undetermined. This CDR3 is built from 14 residues. Trimming stripped 6 bases from V and 2 bases from J, with 13 bases between. Germline V gives CDR1 MNHEY, CDR2 SVGAGI. The CDR3 reads CASSRLTVQETQYF. As DNA, the CDR3 is TGTGCCAGCAGCCGCCTCACAGTACAAGAGACCCAGTACTTC.

J is TRBJ1-2 and V is TRBV3-1 (or the pseudogene TRBV3-2); tentative D call: TRBD1 (5 bases). Germline V gene lookup returns CDR1 LGHDT and CDR2 YNNKEL (reference sequence). V gave up 0 bases and J gave up 4 bases, with 15 bases separating them. CDR3 size: 16 residues. The CDR3 DNA reads TGTGCCAGCAGCCAAGATTCCCGGGGGGATGGCTATGGCTACACCTTC. Translated, it gives CASSQDSRGDGYGYTF.

The chain joins TRBV9 to TRBJ2-3; possibly TRBD2 for D (5 bases). Trimming left V 4 bases short and J 5 bases short, with 17 bases between. In germline, CDR1 is SGDLS, CDR2 YYNGEE. This CDR3 has 15 residues. The CDR3 DNA follows: TGTGCCAGCAGCCCCCTGGGAGCGGTACTAGATACGCAGTATTTT. Translation: CASSPLGAVLDTQYF.

This chain uses TRBV28 with TRBJ2-1; TRBD2 aligns across 8 bases. From germline, CDR1 is MDHEN and CDR2 SYDVKM. The CDR3 is made up of 15 amino acids. V lost 5 bases and J lost 4; bases outside the gene matches: 7. The CDR3 bases are TGTGCCAGCAGTCCCGGGGTAGCGGGATACAATGAGCAGTTCTTC. Translated, it gives CASSPGVAGYNEQFF.

The genes are TRBV3-1 (or the pseudogene TRBV3-2) and TRBJ2-3; 9 bases align to TRBD2. V shed 2 bases, J shed 4 bases, and the junction held 7 bases outside the gene matches. The CDR3 sequence is 16 residues long. CDR1 LGHDT and CDR2 YNNKEL come from the germline V gene (reference sequence). CDR3 amino acids: CASSQNRGGVSDTQYF. As DNA, the CDR3 is TGTGCCAGCAGCCAAAATCGCGGGGGGGTCTCAGATACGCAGTATTTT.

This rearrangement joins TRBV6-4 to TRBJ1-6, with 8 bases matching TRBD1. Germline V gives CDR1 MRHNA, CDR2 SNTAGT. V dropped 6 bases and J dropped 7; count of bases not matched to a gene: 8. This CDR3 is built from 15 residues. Here the CDR3 reads CASSRTGTGNSPLHF. The CDR3 region has the DNA TGTGCCAGCAGCCGGACAGGGACTGGAAATTCACCCCTCCACTTT.

The chain carries TRBV6-5 and TRBJ2-7; D is perhaps TRBD2 (5 bases). With 10 bases removed from V and 7 bases from J, the gap between germline ends came to 20 bases. In germline, CDR1 is MNHEY, CDR2 SVGAGI. The CDR3 consists of 13 residues. For the CDR3, the DNA is TGTGCCACCACCCTGGAAGGCCGGGGAGAGCAGTACTTC. As protein: CATTLEGRGEQYF.

This clone was picked up a small number of times. V and J are TRBV27 and TRBJ2-1, with 11 bases lining up with TRBD1. The CDR3 loop spans 16 amino acids. The junction had 2 bases not matched to a gene; V was cut back by 2 bases and J by 2 bases. Germline values: CDR1 MNHEY, CDR2 SMNVEV (reference sequence). The CDR3 protein is CASSLGQGATYNEQFF. DNA for the CDR3: TGTGCCAGCAGTTTAGGACAGGGGGCTACCTACAATGAGCAGTTCTTC.

This chain joins TRBV7-2 and TRBJ1-2; 7 bases are shared with TRBD1. The CDR3 is made up of 14 amino acids. The V gene end was trimmed by 0 bases and the J gene end by 4 bases; junction bases not matched to a gene: 2. Germline V lookup: CDR1 SGHTA, CDR2 FQGNSA. The CDR3 DNA sequence: TGTGCCAGCAGCTTAGCAGGGGGCGGCTATGGCTACACCTTC. Its translation is CASSLAGGGYGYTF.

This clone was counted only a few times. This chain joins TRBV4-1 and TRBJ1-5; tentative D call: TRBD1 (5 bases). Germline V lookup: CDR1 MGHRA, CDR2 YSYEKL. CDR3 length: 15 residues. Trimming took off 1 base at V and 0 bases at J, with 7 bases between the two ends. CDR3 coding DNA: TGCGCCAGCAGCCAAGGGCAGGGTAGCAATCAGCCCCAGCATTTT. It translates to CASSQGQGSNQPQHF.

The gene calls are TRBV12-3 or TRBV12-4 and TRBJ1-2; D may be TRBD1 (5 bases). Trimming removed 7 bases from V and 6 bases from J, with 15 bases in between. CDR3 length: 13 amino acids. In nucleotides, the CDR3 is TGTGCCAGCAACCTCTCGGGGGGGGATGGCTACACCTTC. It translates to CASNLSGGDGYTF.

CDR3 sequence (DNA): TGTGCCAGCAGCCCACGGACTAGGAGCGGGAGCAATGAGCAGTTCTTC. The encoded protein is CASSPRTRSGSNEQFF. The chain combines TRBV4-2 with TRBJ2-1, with TRBD2 identical over 8 bases. The CDR3 runs 16 residues. V shed 4 bases, J shed 6 bases, and the junction held 11 bases outside the gene matches. Germline V gene sequence: CDR1 LGHNA, CDR2 YNFKEQ.

The gene calls are TRBV19 and TRBJ2-2; maybe TRBD2 (6 bases). The CDR3 contains 15 residues. V lost 1 base and J lost 4, with 10 bases in between. Germline CDR1 and CDR2: LNHDA and SQIVND (reference sequence). The CDR3 coding sequence is TGTGCCAGTAGTATAGCTCGGGGGACCACCGGGGAGCTGTTTTTT. It translates to CASSIARGTTGELFF.

This chain links TRBV5-1 with TRBJ1-6, with a tentative D call TRBD1 (6 bases). The CDR3 covers 14 residues. Trimming cost V 4 bases and J 5 bases, with 10 bases left between them. Germline-derived CDR1 and CDR2 are SGHRS and YFSETQ. The CDR3 loop reads CASSPRTDNSPLHF. CDR3 coding DNA: TGCGCCAGCAGCCCCCGGACAGATAATTCACCCCTCCACTTT.

The rearrangement links TRBV12-5 to TRBJ2-1; D unclear. Per the germline V gene, CDR1 is LGHNT and CDR2 is FRNRAP. The ends were cut back, 3 bases at V and 8 bases at J, with 11 bases in the middle. This CDR3 contains 13 residues. The CDR3 sequence is CASGFPPAHEQFF. The CDR3 DNA reads as TGTGCTAGTGGTTTCCCCCCAGCCCATGAGCAGTTCTTC.

The rearrangement links TRBV2 to TRBJ2-3, with D unresolved. The CDR3 covers 15 residues. Trimming left V 1 base short and J 2 bases short, with 10 bases between. Germline V gene sequence: CDR1 SNHLY, CDR2 FYNNEI. This chain's CDR3 is CASSEGQEDTDTQYF. In nucleotides, the CDR3 is TGTGCCAGCAGTGAAGGCCAAGAAGACACAGATACGCAGTATTTT.

The chain links TRBV27 to TRBJ2-1; a weak D match, TRBD2 (5 bases). The CDR3 contains 15 residues. Germline V CDR1 and CDR2: MNHEY, SMNVEV (reference sequence). The V and J ends lost 5 bases and 2 bases respectively, with 13 bases between them. CDR3 DNA sequence: TGTGCCAGCAGTCAAGCTAGCATCCCCTACAATGAGCAGTTCTTC. Its protein product is CASSQASIPYNEQFF.

This clone came up once. The V gene is TRBV11-2, the J gene TRBJ2-7; possibly TRBD1 or TRBD2 for D (5 bases each). Trimming stripped 2 bases from V and 1 base from J, with 12 bases between. CDR3 length equals 15 residues. Germline CDR1 reads SGHAT; CDR2 reads FQNNGV. As DNA, the CDR3 is TGTGCCAGCAGCTTATCGAGGGGTCGGTCCTACGAGCAGTACTTC. Translated, it gives CASSLSRGRSYEQYF.

This clone was seen a single time. The chain joins TRBV4-2 to TRBJ2-3, with 7 bases matching TRBD2. CDR3 length: 17 amino acids. Germline V gives CDR1 LGHNA, CDR2 YNFKEQ. With V trimmed by 3 bases and J by 2 bases, 11 bases remained unmatched. CDR3 sequence (DNA): TGTGCCAGCAGCCAGGCCGAAGCGGGACGGGTCACAGATACGCAGTATTTT. Translation: CASSQAEAGRVTDTQYF.

The chain is built from TRBV7-3 and TRBJ2-3; D gene ambiguous. Germline V gene sequence: CDR1 SGHTA, CDR2 FQGTGA. The ends were cut back, 1 base at V and 3 bases at J, with 8 bases in the middle. This CDR3 contains 14 residues. CDR3 nucleotides: TGTGCCAGCAGCTTAAATGTGGTTACAGATACGCAGTATTTT. Amino acids: CASSLNVVTDTQYF.

This chain uses TRBV19 with TRBJ2-3; perhaps TRBD2 as D (5 bases). V lost 5 bases and J 3 bases, leaving 12 bases between the germline ends. Germline loops: CDR1 LNHDA, CDR2 SQIVND (reference sequence). The CDR3 is 14 residues long. CDR3 protein: CASSLTSSTDTQYF. For the CDR3, the DNA is TGTGCCAGTAGTCTAACTAGTTCGACAGATACGCAGTATTTT.

The genes are TRBV27 and TRBJ1-6; no firm D call. The CDR3 covers 11 residues. V was clipped by 9 bases and J by 7 bases, with 7 bases between them. Germline CDR1 and CDR2: MNHEY and SMNVEV (reference sequence). The CDR3 is CASEDNSPLHF. The DNA of the CDR3 is TGTGCCAGTGAGGACAATTCACCCCTCCACTTT.